Presented here are 21 T cell receptor beta chains from one specimen sequenced in a study of OX40 agonist ivuxolimab in advanced cancers. Data came from immunoSEQ multiplex PCR; TCRdb stores just in-frame clones and leaves some out. The data hold about 92,000 clones, with more than 85% observed a single time. This specimen consisted of CD4+ or CD8+ T cells sorted from blood, obtained in a trial of the OX40 agonist ivuxolimab. These receptors all stem from an adult with an advanced solid tumor such as melanoma, head and neck, liver or kidney cancer.

The rearrangement joins TRBV7-8 to TRBJ1-4; 9 nucleotides line up with TRBD1. The length of the CDR3 is 14 residues. CDR1 and CDR2 from the germline V gene are SGHVS and FQNEAQ. J gave up 7 bases and V 5 bases, and 5 bases lay outside the gene matches. The CDR3 DNA follows: TGTGCCAGCAGCCCGGGACAGGGTGGTGAAAAACTGTTTTTT. It is translated as CASSPGQGGEKLFF.

This rearrangement joins TRBV7-2 to TRBJ1-1; possible D gene TRBD1, 5 bases. The CDR3 sequence is 16 residues long. In germline, CDR1 is SGHTA, CDR2 FQGNSA. V dropped 0 bases and J dropped 1 base, with 12 bases sitting between them. The CDR3 coding sequence is TGTGCCAGCAGCTTAGCTTTTCTCGGGGGGAACACTGAAGCTTTCTTT. It specifies CASSLAFLGGNTEAFF.

CDR3 in DNA: TGTGCCAGTAGTAGTGCGGGGCGGCTAGCGGGAGAGTATGAGCAGTTCTTC. This sequence encodes CASSSAGRLAGEYEQFF. V gene TRBV19 combines with J gene TRBJ2-1; TRBD2 agrees at 10 bases. The CDR3 loop spans 17 amino acids. Germline values: CDR1 LNHDA, CDR2 SQIVND (reference sequence). V shed 4 bases, J shed 8 bases, and the junction held 14 bases outside the gene matches.

CDR3 region: CASNGAPNTEAFF. The CDR3 DNA reads TGTGCCAGTAACGGAGCGCCGAACACTGAAGCTTTCTTT. V usage is TRBV19 and J usage is TRBJ1-1; D ambiguous. CDR1 is LNHDA, CDR2 SQIVND, per germline (reference sequence). CDR3 length equals 13 residues. Trimming took off 7 bases at V and 1 base at J, with 10 bases between the two ends.

The V gene is TRBV5-6, the J gene TRBJ1-1, with D unclear. The CDR3 totals 14 residues. V lost 4 bases to trimming and J lost 1 base, with 11 bases between them. Germline V gene sequence: CDR1 SGHDT, CDR2 YYEEEE. CDR3 sequence (DNA): TGTGCCAGCAGCCCCGACATTGGGAACACTGAAGCTTTCTTT. Translation gives CASSPDIGNTEAFF.

The chain links TRBV4-1 to TRBJ1-2, with TRBD1 as a possible D gene (6 bases). Looked up from germline, CDR1 is MGHRA and CDR2 is YSYEKL. V was pared by 5 bases and J by 1 base, with 17 bases between. The CDR3 has 16 residues. The CDR3 sequence is CASSARQGGINYGYTF. CDR3 in DNA: TGCGCCAGCAGCGCCCGACAAGGGGGGATTAACTATGGCTACACCTTC.

V usage is TRBV19 and J usage is TRBJ2-3, with a weak D call TRBD1 (6 bases). This CDR3 spans 15 amino acids. From germline, CDR1 is LNHDA and CDR2 SQIVND (reference sequence). V lost 0 bases and J 7 bases, leaving 14 bases between the germline ends. The CDR3 protein is CASSIEGRGGNTQYF. The CDR3 DNA reads TGTGCCAGTAGTATAGAGGGCAGAGGGGGAAATACGCAGTATTTT.

The rearrangement joins TRBV28 to TRBJ1-1; no reliable D call. CDR3 size: 14 residues. Germline CDR1 is MDHEN and CDR2 is SYDVKM. Trimming cost V 4 bases and J 3 bases, with 12 bases left between them. For the CDR3, the DNA is TGTGCCAGCAGTTCCGGAGGAATTGACACTGAAGCTTTCTTT. As protein: CASSSGGIDTEAFF.

The chain uses TRBV15 and TRBJ2-1; perhaps TRBD2 as D (8 bases). Germline CDR1 reads LNHNV; CDR2 reads YYDKDF (reference sequence). V lost 0 bases to trimming and J lost 4 bases, with 19 bases between them. The CDR3 sequence is 18 residues long. CDR3: CATSRDDRASGSYNEQFF. The DNA of the CDR3 is TGTGCCACCAGCAGAGACGACAGGGCGAGCGGGAGTTACAATGAGCAGTTCTTC.

V gene TRBV28 combines with J gene TRBJ1-4; 8 nucleotides align to TRBD1. J was trimmed by 11 bases and V by 7 bases; bases with no gene match: 12. Germline V gene lookup returns CDR1 MDHEN and CDR2 SYDVKM. The CDR3 is 14 amino acids. The CDR3 region has the DNA TGTGCCAGCACCGCTCAATTGACAGGGGACAAACTGTTTTTT. Translated: CASTAQLTGDKLFF.

V is TRBV11-1 and J is TRBJ2-2, with D unresolved. CDR1 and CDR2 from the germline V gene are SGHAT and FQDESV (reference sequence). The V end lost 1 base, the J end lost 7 bases, and 4 bases lay between the germline ends. The CDR3 loop spans 12 amino acids. CDR3 sequence reads: CASSLGHGELFF. The CDR3 DNA reads TGTGCCAGCAGCTTAGGTCACGGGGAGCTGTTTTTT.

This sequence joins TRBV5-1 and TRBJ2-7; 9 bases are shared with TRBD1. Looked up from germline, CDR1 is SGHRS and CDR2 is YFSETQ. The V segment lost 2 bases and the J segment 4 bases; nucleotides outside the gene matches: 4. The CDR3 is 14 residues long. CDR3 loop: CASSLQGASYEQYF. CDR3 DNA: TGCGCCAGCAGCTTACAGGGGGCTTCTTACGAGCAGTACTTC.

V and J are TRBV7-2 and TRBJ2-1; 7 bases are a match to TRBD1. V lost 2 bases and J lost 8; bases outside the gene matches: 9. The CDR3 spans 15 residues. Germline V gives CDR1 SGHTA, CDR2 FQGNSA. The chain's CDR3 is CASSLMPGGIDEQFF. The CDR3 DNA reads as TGTGCCAGCAGCTTAATGCCAGGGGGAATCGATGAGCAGTTCTTC.

J is TRBJ2-3 and V is TRBV5-1, with 9 bases fitting TRBD2. The V gene's germline CDR1 is SGHRS and CDR2 YFSETQ. CDR3 length: 17 residues. V lost 0 bases to trimming and J lost 2 bases; unmatched junction nucleotides: 7. The CDR3 DNA follows: TGCGCCAGCAGCTTGGTGGTGACTAGCGGCCCCACAGATACGCAGTATTTT. This translates into CASSLVVTSGPTDTQYF.

The chain combines TRBV5-6 with TRBJ1-2; D gene ambiguous. This CDR3 region has 15 residues. CDR1 is SGHDT, CDR2 YYEEEE, per germline. With 0 bases removed from V and 3 bases from J, the gap between germline ends came to 12 bases. CDR3 residues: CASSLGVSVDYGYTF. The DNA of the CDR3 is TGTGCCAGCAGCTTGGGGGTTTCGGTAGACTATGGCTACACCTTC.

The V and J genes are TRBV18 and TRBJ1-5, with TRBD1 identical over 9 bases. Germline lookup yields CDR1 KGHSH and CDR2 LQKENI. The CDR3 totals 14 residues. V lost 4 bases and J lost 5; bases outside the gene matches: 3. The CDR3 DNA reads TGTGCCAGCTCACTGACAGGGGGATATCAGCCCCAGCATTTT. Translating gives CASSLTGGYQPQHF.

The gene calls are TRBV5-5 and TRBJ1-1; D is undetermined. V lost 1 base, J lost 0 bases, and 10 bases lay in between. This CDR3 comprises 15 residues. Per the germline V gene, CDR1 is SGHKS and CDR2 is YYEKEE (reference sequence). The CDR3 region has the DNA TGTGCCAGCAGCTTGTTTTTTGGGGTGAACACTGAAGCTTTCTTT. Translation gives CASSLFFGVNTEAFF.

This clone was observed a single time. The chain has TRBV2 and TRBJ1-1; no definite D call. Trimming pared 4 bases from V and 3 bases from J, leaving 12 bases between. The germline V gene encodes CDR1 SNHLY and CDR2 FYNNEI. CDR3 length equals 14 residues. CDR3 in DNA: TGTGCCAGCAGTGTTGAGGTTCGGTACACTGAAGCTTTCTTT. Protein: CASSVEVRYTEAFF.

The V gene is TRBV5-8, the J gene TRBJ1-5; unclear D gene. Trimming cost V 4 bases and J 0 bases, with 11 bases left between them. The CDR3 extends over 15 amino acids. CDR1 is SGHTS and CDR2 is YDEGEE in the germline V gene. The CDR3 coding sequence is TGTGCCAGCAGCGTTGGTTCTGTTAGCAATCAGCCCCAGCATTTT. This gives the protein CASSVGSVSNQPQHF.

The DNA of the CDR3 is TGTGCCAGTAGTATACAGTTTGGGGAGCAGTACTTC. As protein: CASSIQFGEQYF. This chain joins TRBV19 and TRBJ2-7; D is uncertain. Per germline, CDR1 LNHDA and CDR2 SQIVND (reference sequence). CDR3 length equals 12 residues. Trimming stripped 2 bases from V and 7 bases from J, with 9 bases between.

The chain couples TRBV28 to TRBJ2-5; D remains unclear. From germline, CDR1 is MDHEN and CDR2 SYDVKM. The CDR3 totals 11 residues. Between the trimmed V and J ends, which lost 5 bases and 5 bases, there was a span of 6 bases. In DNA form, the CDR3 reads TGTGCCAGCAGTATACAGGAGACCCAGTACTTC. Translation: CASSIQETQYF.